A single sample gave rise to the 16 T cell receptor beta chains below, sequenced in a study of beta chain features in type 1 diabetes. Expressed TCRB transcripts were sequenced because the entire RNA isolate underwent reverse transcription. Sequencing was performed with immunoSEQ multiplex PCR; in TCRdb, only in-frame clones are kept and a portion is missing. The repertoire has 400,000 to 600,000 clones, roughly 30% of them found once; the top ten carry about 0.06%. The sequenced sample consisted of naive CD4+ T cells from blood. The receptors were sampled from a young man in good health.

This clone was recorded a few times. The V call is TRBV10-3, the J call TRBJ2-7; D gene ambiguous. The CDR3 is made up of 12 amino acids. The V end was cut by 7 bases, the J end by 3 bases, with 10 bases between. Germline V gives CDR1 ENHRY, CDR2 SYGVKD. Here the CDR3 DNA reads TGTGCCATCACTACTGAGTACTACGAGCAGTACTTC. This gives the protein CAITTEYYEQYF.

V usage is TRBV19 and J usage is TRBJ2-2; no firm D call. CDR3 length: 14 amino acids. CDR1 is LNHDA and CDR2 is SQIVND in the germline V gene (reference sequence). V was trimmed by 7 bases and J by 0 bases, leaving 9 bases between them. Here the CDR3 DNA reads TGTGCCAGTAATGGGCAGGCGAACACCGGGGAGCTGTTTTTT. Its protein product is CASNGQANTGELFF.

CDR3 bases: TGTGCCAGCAGCTTAATTCCTAGAGGCTCCTACAATGAGCAGTTCTTC. Its protein product is CASSLIPRGSYNEQFF. The chain uses TRBV11-2 and TRBJ2-1; D remains ambiguous. CDR1 and CDR2 (germline): SGHAT, FQNNGV. V lost 2 bases, J lost 0 bases, and 11 bases lay in between. This CDR3 is 16 amino acids long. The full variable domain, with the rest looked up from reference TRBV11-2 and TRBJ2-1, is EAGVAQSPRYKIIEKRQSVAFWCNPISGHATLYWYQQILGQGPKLLIQFQNNGVVDDSQLPKDRFSAERLKGVDSTLKIQPAKLEDSAVYLCASSLIPRGSYNEQFFGPGTRLTVL.

The chain carries TRBV19 and TRBJ2-7; maybe TRBD1 (6 bases). With 5 bases removed from V and 2 bases from J, the gap between germline ends came to 16 bases. The length of the CDR3 is 15 residues. Germline V gene data show CDR1 as LNHDA and CDR2 as SQIVND (reference sequence). CDR3: CASSAPYRATYEQYF. The CDR3 coding sequence is TGTGCCAGTAGTGCACCCTACAGGGCTACCTACGAGCAGTACTTC.

J is TRBJ2-5 and V is TRBV4-1; 7 bases are shared with TRBD2. CDR1 is MGHRA, CDR2 YSYEKL, per germline. The V segment lost 4 bases and the J segment 5 bases; nucleotides outside the gene matches: 10. The CDR3 contains 15 residues. The CDR3, as DNA: TGCGCCAGCAGCCGCTCCCGGAGCGGGATCGAGACCCAGTACTTC. It yields the protein CASSRSRSGIETQYF.

This clone appeared a few times. The V call is TRBV7-2, the J call TRBJ2-3, with 9 positions matching TRBD1. Germline CDR1 and CDR2: SGHTA and FQGNSA. J gave up 4 bases and V 4 bases, and 9 bases lay outside the gene matches. This CDR3 spans 16 amino acids. As DNA, the CDR3 is TGTGCCAGCAGCTCCCAACCGGGACAGGGCGCAGATACGCAGTATTTT. Translating it yields CASSSQPGQGADTQYF.

The chain's CDR3 is CASSGRLAGPYEQYF. The CDR3 nucleotides are TGTGCCAGCAGCGGAAGACTAGCGGGTCCCTACGAGCAGTACTTC. The chain couples TRBV7-8 to TRBJ2-7, with TRBD2 identical over 10 bases. The CDR3 sequence is 15 residues long. V lost 5 bases, J lost 2 bases, and 6 bases stayed unmatched. Germline CDR1 reads SGHVS; CDR2 reads FQNEAQ.

The chain uses TRBV11-2 and TRBJ2-1, with D perhaps matching TRBD2 (6 bases). The CDR3 length is 17 residues. V lost 2 bases and J 0 bases, leaving 14 bases between the germline ends. The germline V gene has CDR1 SGHAT and CDR2 FQNNGV. In DNA, the CDR3 is TGTGCCAGCAGCTTACTCAGTAGCGGAGACTCCTACAATGAGCAGTTCTTC. This encodes CASSLLSSGDSYNEQFF.

The genes are TRBV7-9 and TRBJ2-6; 8 bases fit TRBD1. The J segment lost 2 bases and the V segment lost 5 bases, leaving 11 bases of the junction unmatched. In germline, CDR1 is SEHNR, CDR2 FQNEAQ (reference sequence). The length of the CDR3 is 18 residues. CDR3 in amino acids: CASSPIGQGLTGANVLTF. The DNA of the CDR3 is TGTGCCAGCAGCCCCATCGGACAGGGCCTAACTGGGGCCAACGTCCTGACTTTC.

The rearrangement uses TRBV19 and TRBJ1-1; D not resolved. Deletions cut 2 bases from V and 9 bases from J, with 13 bases between. The CDR3 covers 13 residues. Germline loops: CDR1 LNHDA, CDR2 SQIVND (reference sequence). This CDR3 is CASSITSRGKAFF. The CDR3 DNA reads as TGTGCCAGTAGTATAACCTCGAGAGGGAAAGCTTTCTTT.

This clone was found a few times. V is TRBV19 and J is TRBJ2-1, with D tentatively TRBD1 (6 bases). Germline CDR1 and CDR2: LNHDA and SQIVND (reference sequence). V lost 8 bases and J 5 bases, leaving 13 bases between the germline ends. CDR3 length: 13 residues. The CDR3 here is CASLYRVDNEQFF. CDR3 nucleotides: TGTGCCAGTCTCTACAGGGTGGACAATGAGCAGTTCTTC. Using reference TRBV19 and TRBJ2-1 for the parts outside the CDR3, the full variable domain is DGGITQSPKYLFRKEGQNVTLSCEQNLNHDAMYWYRQDPGQGLRLIYYSQIVNDFQKGDIAEGYSVSREKKESFPLTVTSAQKNPTAFYLCASLYRVDNEQFFGPGTRLTVL.

The CDR3 is CASSSAGIQYF. The CDR3 nucleotides read TGTGCCAGCAGCTCGGCCGGCATTCAGTACTTC. This chain joins TRBV6-5 and TRBJ2-4; D uncertain. CDR3 size: 11 residues. Germline CDR1 reads MNHEY; CDR2 reads SVGAGI. Trimming left V 6 bases short and J 9 bases short, with 9 bases between.

As regards this clone: The sample carries other DNA sequences with the same CDR3. The chain employs TRBV25-1 and TRBJ2-7, with 8 bases fitting TRBD1. Per the germline V gene, CDR1 is MGHDK and CDR2 is SYGVNS. The V and J ends lost 8 bases and 2 bases, in that order; junction bases with no gene match: 8. The CDR3 runs to 14 residues. The CDR3 DNA sequence: TGTGCCAGCCGCGGGACAGGCCGAACCTACGAGCAGTACTTC. Protein product: CASRGTGRTYEQYF.

This clone has a handful of counts. The sample has other DNA sequences that encode this CDR3 too. The chain uses TRBV29-1 and TRBJ2-7, with D possibly TRBD1 on 5 matching bases. The CDR3 is 13 amino acids. From germline, CDR1 is SQVTM and CDR2 ANQGSEA. Trimming took 4 bases from V and 1 from J, leaving 11 bases between them. CDR3 residues: CSVGGTGSYEQYF. In DNA, the CDR3 is TGCAGCGTTGGCGGTACAGGTTCCTACGAGCAGTACTTC.

This clone was detected only a few times. Here the CDR3 reads CAWSRAQGEPQHF. In DNA form, the CDR3 reads TGTGCCTGGTCCCGGGCCCAAGGGGAGCCCCAGCATTTT. This chain uses TRBV30 with TRBJ1-5; possibly TRBD1 for D (5 bases). Germline V gene sequence: CDR1 GTSNPN, CDR2 SVGIG (reference sequence). V lost 5 bases, J lost 8 bases, and 16 bases lay in between. This CDR3 comprises 13 residues.

This rearrangement joins TRBV28 to TRBJ2-1; D ambiguous. The CDR3 is 18 residues long. V was cut by 2 bases and J by 6 bases, with 23 bases left in between. Germline V gene data show CDR1 as MDHEN and CDR2 as SYDVKM. CDR3 sequence reads: CASSLSFGEGYSSNEQFF. The CDR3 DNA reads as TGTGCCAGCAGTTTAAGCTTCGGTGAAGGCTATTCCAGCAATGAGCAGTTCTTC.